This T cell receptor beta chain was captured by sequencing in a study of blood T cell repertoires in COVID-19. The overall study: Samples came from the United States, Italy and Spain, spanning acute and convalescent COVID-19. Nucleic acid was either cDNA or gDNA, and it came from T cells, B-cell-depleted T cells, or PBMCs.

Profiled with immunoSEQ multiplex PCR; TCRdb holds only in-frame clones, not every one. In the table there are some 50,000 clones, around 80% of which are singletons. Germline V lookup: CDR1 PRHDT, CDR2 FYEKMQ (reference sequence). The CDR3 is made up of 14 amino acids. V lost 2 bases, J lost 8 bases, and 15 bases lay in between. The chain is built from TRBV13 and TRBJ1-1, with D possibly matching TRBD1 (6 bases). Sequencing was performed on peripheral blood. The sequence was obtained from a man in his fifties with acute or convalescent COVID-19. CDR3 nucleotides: TGTGCCAGCAGCTTAAAGGGGCCAGACAGGGAAGCTTTCTTT. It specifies CASSLKGPDREAFF.